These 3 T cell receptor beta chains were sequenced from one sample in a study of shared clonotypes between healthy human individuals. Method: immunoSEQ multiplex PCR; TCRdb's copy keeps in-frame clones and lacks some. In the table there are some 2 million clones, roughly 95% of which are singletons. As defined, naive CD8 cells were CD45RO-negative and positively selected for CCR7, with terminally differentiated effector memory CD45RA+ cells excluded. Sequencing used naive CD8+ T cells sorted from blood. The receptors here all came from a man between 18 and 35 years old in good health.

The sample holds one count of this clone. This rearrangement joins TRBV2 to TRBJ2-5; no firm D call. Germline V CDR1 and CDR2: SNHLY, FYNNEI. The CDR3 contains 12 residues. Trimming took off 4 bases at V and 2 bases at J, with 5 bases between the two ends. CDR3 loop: CASSAWQETQYF. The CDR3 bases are TGTGCCAGCAGTGCCTGGCAAGAGACCCAGTACTTC.

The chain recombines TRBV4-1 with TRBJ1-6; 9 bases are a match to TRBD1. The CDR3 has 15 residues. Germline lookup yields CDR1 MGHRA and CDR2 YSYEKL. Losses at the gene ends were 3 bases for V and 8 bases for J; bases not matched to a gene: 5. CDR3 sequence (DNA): TGCGCCAGCAGCCACGGCCGGGACAGGGATTCACCCCTCCACTTT. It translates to CASSHGRDRDSPLHF.

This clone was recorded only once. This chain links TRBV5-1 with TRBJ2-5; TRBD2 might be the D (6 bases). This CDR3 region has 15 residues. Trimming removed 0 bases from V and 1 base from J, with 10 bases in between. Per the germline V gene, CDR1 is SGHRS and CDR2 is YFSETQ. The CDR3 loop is CASSLGQRVQETQYF. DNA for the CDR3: TGCGCCAGCAGCTTGGGACAGCGGGTCCAAGAGACCCAGTACTTC.